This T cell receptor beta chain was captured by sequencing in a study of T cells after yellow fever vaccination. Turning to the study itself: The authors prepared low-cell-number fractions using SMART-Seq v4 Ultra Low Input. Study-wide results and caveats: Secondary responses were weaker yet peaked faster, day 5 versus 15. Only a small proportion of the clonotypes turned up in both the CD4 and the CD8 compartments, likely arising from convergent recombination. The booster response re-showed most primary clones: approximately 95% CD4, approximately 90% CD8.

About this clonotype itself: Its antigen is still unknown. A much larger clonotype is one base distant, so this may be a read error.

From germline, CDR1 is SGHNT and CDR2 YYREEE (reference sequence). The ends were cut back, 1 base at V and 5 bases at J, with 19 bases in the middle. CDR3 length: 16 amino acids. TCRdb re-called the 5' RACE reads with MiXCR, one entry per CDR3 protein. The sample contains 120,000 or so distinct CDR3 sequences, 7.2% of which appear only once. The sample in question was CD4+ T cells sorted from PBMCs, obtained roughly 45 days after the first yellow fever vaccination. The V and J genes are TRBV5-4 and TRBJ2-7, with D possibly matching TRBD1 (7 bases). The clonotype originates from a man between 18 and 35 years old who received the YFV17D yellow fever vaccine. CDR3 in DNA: TGTGCCAGCAGCTTGAACAGGGGAGGTGGTTTCGACGAGCAGTACTTC. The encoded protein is CASSLNRGGGFDEQYF. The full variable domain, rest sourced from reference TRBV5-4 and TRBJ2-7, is ETGVTQSPTHLIKTRGQQVTLRCSSQSGHNTVSWYQQALGQGPQFIFQYYREEENGRGNFPPRFSGLQFPNYSSELNVNALELDDSALYLCASSLNRGGGFDEQYFGPGTRLTVT.